These 14 T cell receptor beta chains share one sample of origin, sequenced in a study of Ad26.COV2.S vaccination and SARS-CoV-2 variants. Treatment indicated: about 20 received Ad26.COV2.S at low or high dose, single or two shots; about 5 received placebo; per-sample allocation not given. Collection of samples fell on day 63 after the first vaccine or placebo injection. Assay: immunoSEQ multiplex PCR; the TCRdb copy retains only in-frame clones and omits some. The sample lists about 380,000 clones; under 90% were seen once. The sample in question was peripheral blood, obtained in a trial of Ad26.COV2.S vaccine versus placebo. The receptors originated from a person between 18 and 59 years old who received the Ad26.COV2.S COVID-19 vaccine or a placebo.

The chain employs TRBV19 and TRBJ1-4, with 8 nucleotides matching TRBD1. Looked up from germline, CDR1 is LNHDA and CDR2 is SQIVND (reference sequence). This CDR3 has 14 amino acids. The ends lost 4 bases at V and 5 bases at J; junction bases unmatched: 3. The CDR3 here is CASSRTGRNEKLFF. The DNA of the CDR3 is TGTGCCAGTAGTAGGACAGGGAGAAATGAAAAACTGTTTTTT. Looking up the rest from reference TRBV19 and TRBJ1-4 gives the full variable domain: DGGITQSPKYLFRKEGQNVTLSCEQNLNHDAMYWYRQDPGQGLRLIYYSQIVNDFQKGDIAEGYSVSREKKESFPLTVTSAQKNPTAFYLCASSRTGRNEKLFFGSGTQLSVL.

The J gene is TRBJ2-2, the V gene TRBV7-2; D not resolved. This CDR3 is built from 13 residues. V was pared by 5 bases and J by 7 bases, with 11 bases between. Germline V gives CDR1 SGHTA, CDR2 FQGNSA. For the CDR3, the DNA is TGTGCCAGCAGCGCCGAGTCGGGCGGGGAGCTGTTTTTT. It specifies CASSAESGGELFF.

This sequence joins TRBV7-2 and TRBJ1-5; 7 bases match TRBD1. V trimming: 5 bases; J trimming: 0 bases; junction bases outside the gene matches: 10. Germline V gene lookup returns CDR1 SGHTA and CDR2 FQGNSA. The CDR3 spans 17 residues. The CDR3 nucleotides read TGTGCCAGCAGCCCCGGGACAGCAAGTTATAGCAATCAGCCCCAGCATTTT. Residues: CASSPGTASYSNQPQHF.

This chain connects TRBV11-3 to TRBJ2-2; D is perhaps TRBD2 (6 bases). V lost 5 bases, J lost 6 bases, and 13 bases lay in between. Per germline, CDR1 SGHNT and CDR2 YENEEA. The CDR3 consists of 14 residues. Here the CDR3 DNA reads TGTGCCAGCAGCCGCTGGGGGGAGGCCGGGGAGCTGTTTTTT. Protein sequence: CASSRWGEAGELFF.

The chain recombines TRBV6-6 with TRBJ1-1; 12 bases agree with TRBD1. Germline V gives CDR1 MNHNY, CDR2 SVGAGI (reference sequence). This CDR3 spans 16 amino acids. After removal of 4 bases from V and 5 bases from J, the junction contained 8 bases not matched to a gene. CDR3 bases: TGTGCCAGCAGTTCCGGGACAGGGGGCGCCAGGACTGAAGCTTTCTTT. Translated, it gives CASSSGTGGARTEAFF.

This chain links TRBV4-1 with TRBJ2-7; 7 bases line up with TRBD1. Germline values: CDR1 MGHRA, CDR2 YSYEKL. V lost 6 bases and J lost 3; bases outside the gene matches: 8. The CDR3 sequence is 14 residues long. The CDR3 DNA is TGCGCCAGCAGTTCCGGGGACAGTAACTACGAGCAGTACTTC. It codes for CASSSGDSNYEQYF.

The chain has TRBV27 and TRBJ2-1, with D perhaps being TRBD1 or TRBD2 (6 bases each). Trimming cost V 5 bases and J 1 base, with 9 bases left between them. CDR1 is MNHEY and CDR2 is SMNVEV in the germline V gene (reference sequence). The CDR3 length is 14 residues. Here the CDR3 reads CASSRGQSYNEQFF. Here the CDR3 DNA reads TGTGCCAGCAGTCGGGGGCAGTCCTACAATGAGCAGTTCTTC.

This rearrangement joins TRBV7-6 to TRBJ2-3, with 7 bases that match TRBD2. Germline V lookup: CDR1 SGHVS, CDR2 FNYEAQ. This CDR3 is 16 amino acids long. V was clipped by 4 bases and J by 0 bases; unmatched bases: 7. CDR3 loop: CASSSASGVSTDTQYF. CDR3 DNA sequence: TGTGCCAGCAGCTCCGCCAGCGGGGTTAGCACAGATACGCAGTATTTT. Looking up the rest from reference TRBV7-6 and TRBJ2-3 gives the full variable domain: GAGVSQSPRYKVTKRGQDVALRCDPISGHVSLYWYRQALGQGPEFLTYFNYEAQQDKSGLPNDRFSAERPEGSISTLTIQRTEQRDSAMYRCASSSASGVSTDTQYFGPGTRLTVL.

This chain links TRBV30 with TRBJ2-7; D assignment may be TRBD1 or TRBD2 (5 bases each). Between the trimmed V and J ends, which lost 0 bases and 5 bases, there was a span of 14 bases. Per germline, CDR1 GTSNPN and CDR2 SVGIG (reference sequence). The CDR3 covers 14 residues. CDR3 in DNA: TGTGCCTGGAGTGTACGGGACCCTCGGAACGAGCAGTACTTC. Translating gives CAWSVRDPRNEQYF.

The chain is built from TRBV7-2 and TRBJ2-1; 7 bases match TRBD1. The V segment lost 6 bases and the J segment 5 bases; nucleotides outside the gene matches: 7. CDR3 length: 14 residues. The germline V gene has CDR1 SGHTA and CDR2 FQGNSA. The CDR3 loop is CASRTTGFDNEQFF. Here the CDR3 DNA reads TGTGCCAGCAGGACGACAGGGTTTGACAATGAGCAGTTCTTC.

This chain uses TRBV19 with TRBJ1-5; D is unclear. V was trimmed by 3 bases and J by 0 bases, leaving 9 bases between them. The CDR3 is 15 amino acids. CDR1 and CDR2 from the germline V gene are LNHDA and SQIVND (reference sequence). For the CDR3, the DNA is TGTGCCAGTAGTATGTACCTTGGTAGCAATCAGCCCCAGCATTTT. This codes for CASSMYLGSNQPQHF.

The rearrangement joins TRBV7-9 to TRBJ1-6; perhaps TRBD1 as D (5 bases). The germline V gene encodes CDR1 SEHNR and CDR2 FQNEAQ (reference sequence). The CDR3 has 17 residues. Trimming pared 1 base from V and 13 bases from J, leaving 23 bases between. CDR3 nucleotide sequence: TGTGCCAGCAGCTTAGTCCAATACCGGGACCGCGATCCCCCCCTCCACTTT. It codes for CASSLVQYRDRDPPLHF.

The rearrangement links TRBV18 to TRBJ1-2; 7 bases line up with TRBD1. Germline CDR1 and CDR2: KGHSH and LQKENI. The CDR3 has 15 amino acids. The V gene end was trimmed by 3 bases and the J gene end by 4 bases; junction bases not matched to a gene: 8. The CDR3 DNA follows: TGTGCCAGCTCACCGACAGGGTGGGAGGGCTATGGCTACACCTTC. It encodes CASSPTGWEGYGYTF.

For this clone: This specimen includes other DNA sequences encoding the same CDR3. The chain combines TRBV18 with TRBJ1-2; D is possibly TRBD1 (5 bases). Trimming pared 2 bases from V and 4 bases from J, leaving 11 bases between. CDR1 is KGHSH and CDR2 is LQKENI in the germline V gene. The CDR3 runs to 14 residues. The CDR3 is CASSPSRELYGYTF. CDR3 bases: TGTGCCAGCTCACCATCCAGGGAACTCTATGGCTACACCTTC.